This TCR beta chain comes out of a study of regulatory T cells in long-lasting Graves disease. This CDR3 is built from 21 residues. The V segment lost 5 bases and the J segment 6 bases; nucleotides outside the gene matches: 24. There are many counts of this clonotype. Its specificity is not known. Arm-PCR with iRepertoire HTBI primers amplified the CDR3 regions for these TCR beta libraries. How the authors handled the data: Across samples, 50 to 65 TRBV and 14 TRBJ segments were found. Using its own MiXCR run on the multiplex PCR reads, TCRdb lists one record per CDR3 protein. TCRdb, not the authors, supplied the V and J calls. The sample lists 390,000 or so distinct CDR3 sequences; 23% were seen once. Noted time point: persistent/refractory GD, antithyroid drugs over 5 years with positive TRAb. From RNA extracted from PBMCs, the TCR library was made. Overall study results and limits: Segments TRBV28, TRBJ1-2 and TRBJ2-5 showed preferential usage in persistent disease. New patients shared fewer public clonotypes (around 880) than persistent patients did (roughly 2,600).

Specimen: peripheral blood mononuclear cells (PBMCs), collected when the disease was refractory, from a patient treated with antithyroid drugs. The rearrangement joins TRBV12-3 or TRBV12-4 to TRBJ1-6; TRBD1 matches 8 bases. This sequence originates from a woman in her thirties or forties with Graves disease. CDR3 in amino acids: CASSHVPFPYRGDPINSPLHF. In nucleotides, the CDR3 is TGTGCCAGCAGTCACGTACCTTTTCCTTACAGGGGGGACCCAATTAATTCACCCCTCCACTTT.